Below, 31 T cell receptor beta chains from the same sample are listed, as sequenced in a study of cytomegalovirus exposure and HLA in healthy donors. The PCR was carried out with 60 Vbeta primers and 13 Jbeta primers. TCRdb's table, derived via immunoSEQ multiplex PCR, lists solely in-frame clones and lacks some. The repertoire consists of around 65,000 clones, with approximately 82% occurring once and the leading ten covering less than 3.5%. The sequencing sample was made of PBMCs. These receptors were collected from a girl aged 5-17 years in good health and CMV-seropositive.

The V gene is TRBV7-8, the J gene TRBJ2-1; maybe TRBD2 (5 bases). Trimming cost V 4 bases and J 5 bases, with 18 bases left between them. There are 16 residues in the CDR3. Germline V gene lookup returns CDR1 SGHVS and CDR2 FQNEAQ. CDR3 bases: TGTGCCAGCAGCTCCATCCCACCAAGCGGAAACAATGAGCAGTTCTTC. Amino acid sequence: CASSSIPPSGNNEQFF. Supplemented by reference TRBV7-8 and TRBJ2-1, the full variable domain reads GAGVSQSPRYKVAKRGQDVALRCDPISGHVSLFWYQQALGQGPEFLTYFQNEAQLDKSGLPSDRFFAERPEGSVSTLKIQRTQQEDSAVYLCASSSIPPSGNNEQFFGPGTRLTVL.

The CDR3 sequence is CASSLTAVNTEAFF. Here the CDR3 DNA reads TGCGCCAGCAGCTTAACAGCCGTGAACACTGAAGCTTTCTTT. The chain combines TRBV5-1 with TRBJ1-1; D is unresolved. This CDR3 is 14 amino acids long. In germline, CDR1 is SGHRS, CDR2 YFSETQ. The V gene lost 2 bases and the J gene lost 0 bases, with 8 bases spanning the gap.

V and J are TRBV11-2 and TRBJ2-7; tentative D call: TRBD2 (5 bases). Germline assignment: CDR1 SGHAT and CDR2 FQNNGV. The CDR3 length is 14 residues. The V end lost 0 bases, the J end lost 1 base, and 7 bases lay between the germline ends. The CDR3 region has the DNA TGTGCCAGCAGCTTAGAGAAGCGGTCCTACGAGCAGTACTTC. Protein product: CASSLEKRSYEQYF.

The chain has TRBV11-2 and TRBJ2-5; D is possibly TRBD2 (5 bases). This CDR3 is built from 12 residues. The germline CDR1 and CDR2 sequences are SGHAT and FQNNGV. V lost 10 bases, J lost 3 bases, and 12 bases lay in between. CDR3 amino acids: CATTGNEETQYF. CDR3 DNA: TGTGCCACCACGGGGAATGAAGAGACCCAGTACTTC.

The chain combines TRBV7-2 with TRBJ2-1; possible D gene TRBD2, 5 bases. Germline CDR1 and CDR2: SGHTA and FQGNSA. This CDR3 region has 14 residues. V lost 1 base and J lost 2, with 6 bases in between. CDR3 protein: CASSLEAAYNEQFF. The CDR3 DNA reads as TGTGCCAGCAGCTTAGAAGCGGCCTACAATGAGCAGTTCTTC.

This sequence joins TRBV2 and TRBJ1-1; D unresolved. V was clipped by 6 bases and J by 0 bases, with 11 bases between them. The length of the CDR3 is 14 residues. Germline V gene data show CDR1 as SNHLY and CDR2 as FYNNEI. CDR3 DNA sequence: TGTGCCAGCAGGGGGAGGGCGCTGAACACTGAAGCTTTCTTT. Its protein product is CASRGRALNTEAFF.

The chain couples TRBV10-3 to TRBJ1-5; D is possibly TRBD1 (5 bases). Germline V gives CDR1 ENHRY, CDR2 SYGVKD. Deletions cut 4 bases from V and 5 bases from J, with 12 bases between. There are 14 residues in the CDR3. CDR3 in DNA: TGTGCCATCAGTGCCGGGGGGTACCATCAGCCCCAGCATTTT. It codes for CAISAGGYHQPQHF.

V gene TRBV28 combines with J gene TRBJ1-2, with D possibly matching TRBD1 (6 bases). The V gene lost 2 bases and the J gene lost 3 bases, with 10 bases spanning the gap. Germline V gene data show CDR1 as MDHEN and CDR2 as SYDVKM. The length of the CDR3 is 14 residues. Here the CDR3 DNA reads TGTGCCAGCAGTTTAGCAGGGGTTGACTATGGCTACACCTTC. This sequence encodes CASSLAGVDYGYTF.

V and J are TRBV5-1 and TRBJ1-1, with D possibly being TRBD1 (6 bases). Germline CDR1 SGHRS, CDR2 YFSETQ. V was trimmed by 5 bases and J by 11 bases, leaving 25 bases between them. CDR3 length: 15 amino acids. The CDR3 is CASSSLTGGDSVAFF. The CDR3, as DNA: TGCGCCAGCAGTTCCCTTACGGGGGGCGACAGCGTGGCTTTCTTT.

V gene TRBV9 combines with J gene TRBJ1-2; TRBD1 aligns across 9 bases. This CDR3 has 16 amino acids. V trimming: 2 bases; J trimming: 8 bases; junction bases outside the gene matches: 13. The germline CDR1 and CDR2 sequences are SGDLS and YYNGEE. This CDR3 is CASSVVPGQGTGGYTF. DNA for the CDR3: TGTGCCAGCAGCGTTGTGCCGGGACAGGGCACAGGGGGCTACACCTTC.

The chain uses TRBV9 and TRBJ2-1; TRBD2 aligns across 7 bases. The germline gives CDR1 SGDLS, CDR2 YYNGEE. The trim removed 4 bases at V and 4 bases at J, leaving 14 bases unmatched. The CDR3 has 17 residues. The CDR3 is CASSSRGEGYQYNEQFF. CDR3 bases: TGTGCCAGCAGCTCCCGAGGGGAGGGCTATCAATACAATGAGCAGTTCTTC.

This clone was seen only a few times. V is TRBV28 and J is TRBJ1-5; 7 bases fit TRBD1. The CDR3 is 15 residues long. The germline CDR1 and CDR2 sequences are MDHEN and SYDVKM. J was trimmed by 2 bases and V by 6 bases; bases with no gene match: 7. DNA for the CDR3: TGTGCCAGCAGAACAGGGGAGATTCGCAATCAGCCCCAGCATTTT. This translates into CASRTGEIRNQPQHF.

The rearrangement uses TRBV30 and TRBJ2-5; tentatively, D is TRBD2 (6 bases). Germline V gene sequence: CDR1 GTSNPN, CDR2 SVGIG (reference sequence). The CDR3 totals 14 residues. The germline V and J ends were trimmed by 4 bases and 5 bases, with 17 bases remaining between them. CDR3 DNA sequence: TGTGCCTGGAACCTCGGGACTCCGGAGGAGACCCAGTACTTC. Its translation: CAWNLGTPEETQYF.

The chain combines TRBV10-2 with TRBJ1-1; 7 bases align to TRBD1. The CDR3 is 14 amino acids. Germline-derived CDR1 and CDR2 are WSHSY and SAAADI. With 5 bases clipped from V and 1 base from J, the junction kept 4 bases outside the gene matches. DNA of the CDR3: TGCGCCAGCAGTATCCACAGGGGGAACACTGAAGCTTTCTTT. Translating gives CASSIHRGNTEAFF.

This chain links TRBV7-6 with TRBJ2-3, with 10 bases that match TRBD1. The J segment lost 2 bases and the V segment lost 4 bases, leaving 9 bases of the junction unmatched. CDR1 and CDR2 from the germline V gene are SGHVS and FNYEAQ. CDR3 length: 17 residues. Here the CDR3 DNA reads TGTGCCAGCAGCTCTTACCGGGACAGGGGAAACACAGATACGCAGTATTTT. This translates into CASSSYRDRGNTDTQYF.

V is TRBV28 and J is TRBJ1-2; 12 bases align to TRBD1. Trimming cost V 7 bases and J 3 bases; bases outside gene matches: 6. Germline CDR1 reads MDHEN; CDR2 reads SYDVKM. The CDR3 extends over 15 amino acids. The CDR3 region is CASTFGTGGHYGYTF. The CDR3 DNA sequence: TGTGCCAGCACCTTTGGGACAGGGGGCCACTATGGCTACACCTTC.

V usage is TRBV11-2 and J usage is TRBJ2-5, with a weak D call TRBD2 (5 bases). CDR3 length: 15 residues. Germline-derived CDR1 and CDR2 are SGHAT and FQNNGV. V lost 4 bases and J lost 5, with 17 bases in between. The CDR3 protein is CASSYQSTSRETQYF. CDR3 DNA sequence: TGTGCCAGCAGCTATCAAAGCACTAGTAGGGAGACCCAGTACTTC.

The CDR3: CASSPTRDSFYEQYF. The CDR3, as DNA: TGCGCCAGCAGCCCCACACGGGACAGTTTCTACGAGCAGTACTTC. The V and J genes are TRBV4-1 and TRBJ2-7; 7 bases agree with TRBD1. The CDR3 extends over 15 amino acids. CDR1 MGHRA and CDR2 YSYEKL come from the germline V gene. Trimming cost V 4 bases and J 3 bases; bases outside gene matches: 9.

The chain has TRBV4-3 and TRBJ1-2; TRBD1 matches 7 bases. The CDR3 runs to 14 residues. Per the germline V gene, CDR1 is LGHNA and CDR2 is YSLEER. Losses at the gene ends were 0 bases for V and 8 bases for J; bases not matched to a gene: 6. The CDR3 sequence: CASSQETGLGGYTF. In DNA form, the CDR3 reads TGCGCCAGCAGCCAAGAGACAGGGCTTGGAGGCTACACCTTC.

This clone showed up just once. This chain uses TRBV11-2 with TRBJ2-5; the D gene is possibly TRBD2 (5 bases). Per germline, CDR1 SGHAT and CDR2 FQNNGV. There are 15 residues in the CDR3. The ends were cut back, 6 bases at V and 1 base at J, with 15 bases in the middle. CDR3 in DNA: TGTGCCAGCAGAGGGAGAGGGATGTTCCAAGAGACCCAGTACTTC. Translating gives CASRGRGMFQETQYF.

This chain connects TRBV6-5 to TRBJ1-5; D possibly corresponds to TRBD1 (5 bases). Germline assignment: CDR1 MNHEY and CDR2 SVGAGI. The CDR3 contains 14 residues. Trimming removed 0 bases from V and 8 bases from J, with 11 bases in between. This chain's CDR3 is CASSYSGAGEPQHF. CDR3 in DNA: TGTGCCAGCAGTTACTCAGGGGCTGGGGAGCCCCAGCATTTT.

This clone was counted a few times. The chain combines TRBV5-4 with TRBJ1-2; D unresolved. CDR1 and CDR2 (germline): SGHNT, YYREEE (reference sequence). The CDR3 totals 16 residues. V lost 4 bases and J 1 base, leaving 17 bases between the germline ends. The CDR3 DNA reads TGTGCCAGCAGCCCAAAGCAAACCCGGGGTAACTATGGCTACACCTTC. Protein: CASSPKQTRGNYGYTF.

The count of this clone is one. This rearrangement joins TRBV13 to TRBJ1-2; possible D gene TRBD1, 5 bases. V shed 5 bases and J shed 8 bases, with 15 bases lying between them. Germline CDR1 and CDR2: PRHDT and FYEKMQ (reference sequence). CDR3 length: 13 amino acids. The CDR3 DNA follows: TGTGCCAGCAGCCTCCCCCGGGGGGAAGGCTACACCTTC. Its translation: CASSLPRGEGYTF.

V and J are TRBV6-4 and TRBJ2-3; 10 bases line up with TRBD2. This CDR3 has 17 amino acids. From germline, CDR1 is MRHNA and CDR2 SNTAGT. The ends lost 4 bases at V and 3 bases at J; junction bases unmatched: 10. The CDR3 region is CASSVTSGIGGTDTQYF. CDR3 sequence (DNA): TGTGCCAGCAGTGTTACTAGCGGGATAGGAGGTACAGATACGCAGTATTTT.

The chain has TRBV7-9 and TRBJ2-2, with 8 nucleotides matching TRBD2. The V segment lost 5 bases and the J segment 4 bases; nucleotides outside the gene matches: 9. CDR3 length equals 16 residues. Germline values: CDR1 SEHNR, CDR2 FQNEAQ (reference sequence). DNA for the CDR3: TGTGCCAGCAGCCCAGCCTCGGGAGGGGGCACCGGGGAGCTGTTTTTT. Encoded protein: CASSPASGGGTGELFF.

The CDR3 sequence: CASSKRQYNEKLFF. Here the CDR3 DNA reads TGTGCCAGCAGCAAACGACAGTATAATGAAAAACTGTTTTTT. This chain uses TRBV7-2 with TRBJ1-4; tentative D call: TRBD1 (5 bases). V gave up 5 bases and J gave up 4 bases, with 11 bases separating them. This CDR3 is 14 amino acids long. Germline assignment: CDR1 SGHTA and CDR2 FQGNSA.

J is TRBJ1-1 and V is TRBV19; unclear D gene. With 8 bases removed from V and 4 bases from J, the gap between germline ends came to 14 bases. In germline, CDR1 is LNHDA, CDR2 SQIVND (reference sequence). The CDR3 extends over 13 amino acids. The CDR3 DNA follows: TGTGCCAGTCGGCGGAGGGTAGGCACTGAAGCTTTCTTT. This encodes CASRRRVGTEAFF.

The chain couples TRBV18 to TRBJ1-1; perhaps TRBD1 as D (6 bases). Germline-derived CDR1 and CDR2 are KGHSH and LQKENI. This CDR3 has 15 residues. The V and J ends lost 3 bases and 1 base respectively, with 12 bases between them. The CDR3 reads CASSPNGRGNTEAFF. CDR3 nucleotides: TGTGCCAGCTCACCGAATGGCAGGGGGAACACTGAAGCTTTCTTT. The whole variable domain, filled in from reference TRBV18 and TRBJ1-1, reads NAGVMQNPRHLVRRRGQEARLRCSPMKGHSHVYWYRQLPEEGLKFMVYLQKENIIDESGMPKERFSAEFPKEGPSILRIQQVVRGDSAAYFCASSPNGRGNTEAFFGQGTRLTVV.

The V call is TRBV18, the J call TRBJ1-5, with a weak D call TRBD1 (6 bases). Germline CDR1 KGHSH, CDR2 LQKENI. The CDR3 is made up of 16 amino acids. V shed 0 bases and J shed 1 base, with 10 bases lying between them. The CDR3 DNA sequence: TGTGCCAGCTCACCACCTGGGACAATGAGCAATCAGCCCCAGCATTTT. This sequence encodes CASSPPGTMSNQPQHF.

CDR3 amino acids: CASKPRGRHTGNTIYF. In nucleotides, the CDR3 is TGTGCCAGCAAACCTCGCGGCCGGCATACTGGAAACACCATATATTTT. The rearrangement links TRBV5-8 to TRBJ1-3; D is ambiguous. V shed 6 bases and J shed 2 bases, with 18 bases lying between them. Looked up from germline, CDR1 is SGHTS and CDR2 is YDEGEE. This CDR3 comprises 16 residues.

This rearrangement joins TRBV20-1 to TRBJ1-1, with a tentative D call TRBD1 (5 bases). In germline, CDR1 is DFQATT, CDR2 SNEGSKA (reference sequence). Trimming pared 7 bases from V and 4 bases from J, leaving 10 bases between. The CDR3 length is 11 residues. CDR3 protein: CSGLGGTEAFF. CDR3 DNA: TGCAGTGGTTTGGGGGGCACTGAAGCTTTCTTT.